This T cell receptor (beta chain) comes out of a study of blood T cell repertoires in COVID-19. Here immunoSEQ multiplex PCR was the method, and the copy in TCRdb shows in-frame clones only, minus some. The repertoire holds 40,000 to 50,000 clones, with roughly 81% as singletons. This clone was seen a handful of times. The CDR3 is 15 amino acids. The germline gives CDR1 SGHRS, CDR2 YFSETQ. Trimming removed 1 base from V and 3 bases from J, with 14 bases in between. Sequencing was carried out using peripheral blood. V usage is TRBV5-1 and J usage is TRBJ2-7, with D uncertain. This clonotype was sampled from a woman in her 70s with acute or convalescent COVID-19. The CDR3 is CASSLLPDSYYEQYF. CDR3 coding DNA: TGCGCCAGCAGCTTGCTCCCAGATAGCTACTACGAGCAGTACTTC.